This entry lists 32 T cell receptor beta chains sequenced from one sample in a study of Ad26.COV2.S vaccination and SARS-CoV-2 variants. Measured with immunoSEQ multiplex PCR; TCRdb has only the in-frame clones, and not every one. The sample carries over 450,000 clones, 89% recorded once. The treatment was: roughly 20 received Ad26.COV2.S at low or high dose, single or two shots; 5 received placebo; per-sample allocation not given. After the first vaccine or placebo injection, samples were drawn on day 63. This specimen was peripheral blood, taken in a trial of Ad26.COV2.S vaccine versus placebo. These receptors all come from a person between 18 and 60 years old who received the Ad26.COV2.S COVID-19 vaccine or a placebo.

V usage is TRBV6-5 and J usage is TRBJ2-7, with D hard to call. The CDR3 has 12 residues. CDR1 and CDR2 (germline): MNHEY, SVGAGI. Trimming took off 6 bases at V and 0 bases at J, with 6 bases between the two ends. CDR3 DNA: TGTGCCAGCAGGGGGATCTCCTACGAGCAGTACTTC. Protein product: CASRGISYEQYF.

On this clone: This CDR3 is also generated by other DNA sequences in the sample. The J gene is TRBJ2-1, the V gene TRBV9; 7 nucleotides match TRBD2. The CDR3 loop spans 16 amino acids. With V trimmed by 0 bases and J by 1 base, 4 bases remained unmatched. CDR1 is SGDLS and CDR2 is YYNGEE in the germline V gene. In nucleotides, the CDR3 is TGTGCCAGCAGCGTAGGGGGAGGGAGGTCCTACAATGAGCAGTTCTTC. Encoded protein: CASSVGGGRSYNEQFF. Drawing the rest from reference TRBV9 and TRBJ2-1, the complete variable domain is DSGVTQTPKHLITATGQRVTLRCSPRSGDLSVYWYQQSLDQGLQFLIQYYNGEERAKGNILERFSAQQFPDLHSELNLSSLELGDSALYFCASSVGGGRSYNEQFFGPGTRLTVL.

The chain couples TRBV9 to TRBJ2-7, with 8 bases aligning to TRBD1. Per germline, CDR1 SGDLS and CDR2 YYNGEE. The CDR3 contains 15 residues. Germline trimming cut 0 bases from V and 3 bases from J; bases unmatched to any gene: 5. Written as DNA, the CDR3 is TGTGCCAGCAGCGTAGGTGCAGGGGGCAACTACGAGCAGTACTTC. Translating gives CASSVGAGGNYEQYF.

The DNA of the CDR3 is TGTGCCAGTAGACTATGGGGGGCTAAGGACTATGGCTACACCTTC. Its protein product is CASRLWGAKDYGYTF. This chain connects TRBV19 to TRBJ1-2, with a possible D match to TRBD1 (6 bases). There are 15 residues in the CDR3. Germline values: CDR1 LNHDA, CDR2 SQIVND (reference sequence). V gave up 6 bases and J gave up 3 bases, with 17 bases separating them.

This clone was seen once. The chain carries TRBV15 and TRBJ2-7; 10 bases are a match to TRBD2. The CDR3 has 17 residues. CDR1 is LNHNV and CDR2 is YYDKDF in the germline V gene (reference sequence). Trimming took 0 bases from V and 2 from J; bases not matched to a gene: 7. CDR3 sequence (DNA): TGTGCCACCAGCAGAGACCAACTAGCGGGGAAGCCCTACGAGCAGTACTTC. Its translation is CATSRDQLAGKPYEQYF. Combining the CDR3 with reference TRBV15 and TRBJ2-7 gives the whole variable domain DAMVIQNPRYQVTQFGKPVTLSCSQTLNHNVMYWYQQKSSQAPKLLFHYYDKDFNNEADTPDNFQSRRPNTSFCFLDIRSPGLGDTAMYLCATSRDQLAGKPYEQYFGPGTRLTVT.

The rearrangement links TRBV30 to TRBJ1-1; no definite D call. V shed 0 bases and J shed 8 bases, with 7 bases lying between them. The CDR3 runs 11 residues. Germline V gives CDR1 GTSNPN, CDR2 SVGIG (reference sequence). The CDR3 DNA sequence: TGTGCCTGGAGTGTACGAGCCGAAGCTTTCTTT. Protein sequence: CAWSVRAEAFF.

CDR3 bases: TGTGCCAGCAGTTTAGGTCCGGGAGGGCTGTACGAGCAGTACTTC. Translated: CASSLGPGGLYEQYF. This sequence joins TRBV27 and TRBJ2-7; 8 bases fit TRBD2. This CDR3 has 15 residues. Germline values: CDR1 MNHEY, CDR2 SMNVEV (reference sequence). With V trimmed by 2 bases and J by 4 bases, 7 bases remained unmatched.

The V gene is TRBV4-3, the J gene TRBJ1-1, with TRBD1 identical over 8 bases. This CDR3 spans 18 amino acids. V shed 0 bases and J 3 bases; nucleotides not matched to a gene: 12. Germline values: CDR1 LGHNA, CDR2 YSLEER. Here the CDR3 reads CASSQDFATTGGYTEAFF. The CDR3 nucleotides are TGCGCCAGCAGCCAAGATTTCGCGACCACAGGGGGGTACACTGAAGCTTTCTTT.

The V gene is TRBV7-9, the J gene TRBJ2-7; no reliable D call. Germline loops: CDR1 SEHNR, CDR2 FQNEAQ (reference sequence). The CDR3 is made up of 16 amino acids. The V end lost 1 base, the J end lost 5 bases, and 18 bases lay between the germline ends. In DNA, the CDR3 is TGTGCCAGCAGCTTAGGAACGGCAAAGATGGGTAACGAGCAGTACTTC. Its protein is CASSLGTAKMGNEQYF.

The chain couples TRBV7-9 to TRBJ2-1; 11 bases agree with TRBD2. Germline CDR1 and CDR2: SEHNR and FQNEAQ (reference sequence). Trimming removed 3 bases from V and 10 bases from J; junction bases left unmatched: 17. There are 18 residues in the CDR3. The CDR3 sequence: CASSLWGHVAGGPREQFF. The CDR3 coding sequence is TGTGCCAGCAGCTTGTGGGGACACGTAGCGGGAGGGCCTCGCGAGCAGTTCTTC.

The chain employs TRBV5-4 and TRBJ2-7, with 7 bases that match TRBD1. This CDR3 contains 16 residues. The V segment lost 2 bases and the J segment 0 bases; nucleotides outside the gene matches: 8. The germline V gene encodes CDR1 SGHNT and CDR2 YYREEE (reference sequence). The CDR3 sequence: CASSFTQGISSYEQYF. The CDR3 coding sequence is TGTGCCAGCAGCTTCACACAGGGGATCAGCTCCTACGAGCAGTACTTC.

This rearrangement joins TRBV30 to TRBJ1-1; D not certain. The CDR3 consists of 15 residues. Trimming took off 0 bases at V and 5 bases at J, with 16 bases between the two ends. Germline CDR1 GTSNPN, CDR2 SVGIG (reference sequence). CDR3 DNA: TGTGCCTGGAGTGTTGTTACCTACTTAATGACTGAAGCTTTCTTT. This codes for CAWSVVTYLMTEAFF.

The chain carries TRBV27 and TRBJ2-1; TRBD1 aligns across 7 bases. The CDR3 is 15 amino acids. CDR1 MNHEY and CDR2 SMNVEV come from the germline V gene (reference sequence). V trimming: 6 bases; J trimming: 5 bases; junction bases outside the gene matches: 10. Here the CDR3 DNA reads TGTGCCAGCAGAAAAACAGGGGCGGTAAACAATGAGCAGTTCTTC. Translation: CASRKTGAVNNEQFF.

The gene calls are TRBV3-1 (or the pseudogene TRBV3-2) and TRBJ1-4; 10 bases fit TRBD1. The CDR3 is made up of 15 amino acids. In germline, CDR1 is LGHDT, CDR2 YNNKEL (reference sequence). J was trimmed by 8 bases and V by 6 bases; bases with no gene match: 9. CDR3 region: CASSTAGQGNEKLFF. The CDR3 bases are TGTGCCAGCAGTACTGCGGGACAGGGGAACGAAAAACTGTTTTTT.

The V call is TRBV10-3, the J call TRBJ1-6; 9 nucleotides line up with TRBD1. Germline V lookup: CDR1 ENHRY, CDR2 SYGVKD. V lost 6 bases and J lost 11; bases outside the gene matches: 8. The CDR3 covers 14 residues. The CDR3 nucleotides are TGTGCCATCAGGGAACAGGGGGCGCATGCACCCCTCCACTTT. This translates into CAIREQGAHAPLHF.

This chain's CDR3 is CASRISSYEQYF. The CDR3 DNA follows: TGTGCCAGCAGAATTAGCTCCTACGAGCAGTACTTC. This chain links TRBV2 with TRBJ2-7; D ambiguous. The CDR3 covers 12 residues. Germline CDR1 reads SNHLY; CDR2 reads FYNNEI. Trimming left V 6 bases short and J 0 bases short, with 6 bases between.

The chain couples TRBV18 to TRBJ2-3, with D uncertain. The germline V gene encodes CDR1 KGHSH and CDR2 LQKENI. Deletions cut 3 bases from V and 0 bases from J, with 10 bases between. The CDR3 sequence is 15 residues long. The CDR3, as DNA: TGTGCCAGCTCACCTTTGCTAGGAAGCACAGATACGCAGTATTTT. Translating it yields CASSPLLGSTDTQYF.

The chain has TRBV29-1 and TRBJ2-7, with 8 bases fitting TRBD2. The CDR3 is 14 amino acids. Trimming took 6 bases from V and 5 from J; bases not matched to a gene: 12. Germline-derived CDR1 and CDR2 are SQVTM and ANQGSEA. The CDR3 coding sequence is TGCAGCGTCATACTAGCGGAAGAGGGGGACGAGCAGTACTTC. This translates into CSVILAEEGDEQYF.

The V call is TRBV25-1, the J call TRBJ2-7, with TRBD1 as a possible D gene (5 bases). V dropped 4 bases and J dropped 2 bases, with 15 bases sitting between them. Germline V gene sequence: CDR1 MGHDK, CDR2 SYGVNS. The CDR3 totals 15 residues. The CDR3 reads CASSGLTEATYEQYF. In nucleotides, the CDR3 is TGTGCCAGCAGTGGACTGACAGAAGCAACCTACGAGCAGTACTTC.

In DNA form, the CDR3 reads TGTGCCAGCAGTTACTCGACACTAGCGGGAACCGCTAACTACAATGAGCAGTTCTTC. This sequence encodes CASSYSTLAGTANYNEQFF. This chain links TRBV6-2 or TRBV6-3 with TRBJ2-1; 10 nucleotides line up with TRBD2. Trimming at V came to 0 bases and at J to 3 bases, leaving 11 bases not matched to a gene. Germline V gene sequence: CDR1 MNHEY, CDR2 SVGEGT. There are 19 residues in the CDR3.

This chain connects TRBV28 to TRBJ1-4, with D unclear. Trimming took 5 bases from V and 7 from J, leaving 14 bases between them. The CDR3 is 14 residues long. Germline V gene lookup returns CDR1 MDHEN and CDR2 SYDVKM. For the CDR3, the DNA is TGTGCCAGCAGTCAACATACCACAACTGAAAAACTGTTTTTT. It is translated as CASSQHTTTEKLFF.

This clone was counted between two and nine times. This chain uses TRBV2 with TRBJ1-6; possible D gene TRBD1, 5 bases. Trimming removed 4 bases from V and 10 bases from J, with 8 bases in between. This CDR3 is built from 12 residues. The germline V gene encodes CDR1 SNHLY and CDR2 FYNNEI. The CDR3: CASSGGNSPLHF. DNA for the CDR3: TGTGCCAGCAGTGGGGGGAACTCACCCCTCCACTTT.

The chain uses TRBV11-2 and TRBJ2-7, with D uncertain. The CDR3 totals 12 residues. The V end lost 7 bases, the J end lost 4 bases, and 11 bases lay between the germline ends. Per germline, CDR1 SGHAT and CDR2 FQNNGV. The CDR3 DNA sequence: TGTGCCAGCACTTCTCGACCGTACGAGCAGTACTTC. Translated, it gives CASTSRPYEQYF.

This chain connects TRBV3-1 (or the pseudogene TRBV3-2) to TRBJ1-6; 10 bases line up with TRBD1. J lost 9 bases, V lost 5 bases, and 4 bases had no gene match. The CDR3 extends over 14 amino acids. Germline V CDR1 and CDR2: LGHDT, YNNKEL (reference sequence). Here the CDR3 DNA reads TGTGCCAGCAGCTGGGGGACAGGGGTTTCACCCCTCCACTTT. This encodes CASSWGTGVSPLHF.

A few counts support this clone. V usage is TRBV7-8 and J usage is TRBJ2-3; 11 nucleotides match TRBD2. This CDR3 is built from 15 residues. The V segment lost 5 bases and the J segment 4 bases; nucleotides outside the gene matches: 5. Germline-derived CDR1 and CDR2 are SGHVS and FQNEAQ. CDR3 region: CASSNSGRAADTQYF. The CDR3 DNA reads as TGTGCCAGCAGCAATAGCGGGAGGGCCGCAGATACGCAGTATTTT.

V and J are TRBV5-4 and TRBJ2-3, with D possibly called TRBD1 or TRBD2 (5 bases each). This CDR3 is built from 15 residues. Trimming shortened V by 5 bases and J by 6 bases, and 19 bases separated the two germline ends. Germline loops: CDR1 SGHNT, CDR2 YYREEE (reference sequence). The chain's CDR3 is CASRFGTAEGDTQYF. CDR3 nucleotides: TGTGCCAGCAGATTCGGGACGGCAGAGGGGGATACGCAGTATTTT.

The chain recombines TRBV2 with TRBJ2-7; maybe TRBD2 (5 bases). CDR1 SNHLY and CDR2 FYNNEI come from the germline V gene. The CDR3 is 13 residues long. Trimming shortened V by 1 base and J by 4 bases, and 8 bases separated the two germline ends. The CDR3 region is CASSEGRLYEQYF. The CDR3 bases are TGTGCCAGCAGTGAAGGGAGGTTGTACGAGCAGTACTTC.

The CDR3 DNA reads as TGTGCCATCAGTGAATTAGCGGGAGGGCCTATGGATGAGCAGTACTTC. It codes for CAISELAGGPMDEQYF. The V call is TRBV10-3, the J call TRBJ2-7; 11 bases align to TRBD2. The germline V gene has CDR1 ENHRY and CDR2 SYGVKD. V lost 3 bases, J lost 7 bases, and 11 bases stayed unmatched. There are 16 residues in the CDR3.

J is TRBJ2-5 and V is TRBV3-1 (or the pseudogene TRBV3-2); 7 positions agree with TRBD2. This CDR3 has 16 residues. CDR1 is LGHDT and CDR2 is YNNKEL in the germline V gene (reference sequence). J was trimmed by 4 bases and V by 0 bases; bases with no gene match: 8. The CDR3 DNA is TGTGCCAGCAGCCAAGAAAGGAGCGGGATGGGAGAGACCCAGTACTTC. Translating it yields CASSQERSGMGETQYF.

The chain uses TRBV5-4 and TRBJ1-2, with a possible D match to TRBD1 (5 bases). CDR1 SGHNT and CDR2 YYREEE come from the germline V gene (reference sequence). This CDR3 has 12 residues. Trimming pared 5 bases from V and 7 bases from J, leaving 12 bases between. This CDR3 is CASRNQGSGYTF. The CDR3 DNA is TGTGCCAGCAGAAATCAGGGAAGTGGCTACACCTTC.

This sequence joins TRBV28 and TRBJ2-2, with TRBD2 matching over 8 bases. The CDR3 covers 15 residues. Germline loops: CDR1 MDHEN, CDR2 SYDVKM. V gave up 7 bases and J gave up 6 bases; unmatched junction bases: 10. The CDR3 nucleotides are TGTGCCAGCATTCCTAACGGGAGGGGCCCCGGGGAGCTGTTTTTT. Protein sequence: CASIPNGRGPGELFF.

This clone has more than one count but fewer than ten. The rearrangement links TRBV28 to TRBJ1-2; 10 bases line up with TRBD1. The CDR3 extends over 18 amino acids. CDR1 and CDR2 from the germline V gene are MDHEN and SYDVKM. Trimming at V came to 2 bases and at J to 5 bases, leaving 14 bases not matched to a gene. The CDR3 region has the DNA TGTGCCAGCAGTTTAAGTCTTATCCCCGGGACAGGGGATTATGGCTACACCTTC. Translation: CASSLSLIPGTGDYGYTF.